Sequencing of this T cell receptor beta chain was carried out in a study of post-analysis software for immune sequencing data (dated by TCRdb to about 2015). Context from the whole study: The recorded disease courses included relapsing-remitting, secondary progressive and progressive-relapsing multiple sclerosis, and some patients had no subtype annotation. The patient repertoires were set against ten to eleven previously published healthy control repertoires from donors whose ages ranged from roughly 6 to 27 years. A subset of samples was prepared in parallel using single-end sample barcoding, then pooled and co-amplified after Illumina adapter ligation. General conclusions and limits of the study: Significantly higher frequencies in patients than in controls were found for several TRBV segments, including TRBV5-6, TRBV5-1 and TRBV20-1. Compared with controls, multiple sclerosis patients had significantly lower normalized Chao1 diversity, a finding suggesting substantial peripheral T-cell clonal expansion. The multiple sclerosis patient group was slightly younger than the control group. When samples were clustered directly using the F measure, samples prepared in the same batch co-clustered strongly, which prompted a batch-effect correction.

Taken from cysteine to phenylalanine, the CDR3 has 15 residues. Only the CDR3 portion is preserved as DNA: 45 bases, with reading frame beginning at the first base. Based on the germline V gene, the CDR1 and CDR2 sequences are SGHTA and FQGNSA. Trimming at the junction amounts to 1 base on V and 4 bases on J, and the germline ends lie 11 bases apart. To demonstrate the VDJtools post-analysis software, the study profiled TCR beta repertoires from the peripheral blood of about a dozen young patients with multiple sclerosis. The multiple sclerosis patients were children and adolescents between roughly 6 and 17 years of age. Concerning this clonotype: Its antigen is unknown. Per-nucleotide qualities are absent, and no much larger clonotype sits a single base away.

Libraries came from PCR. Sequenced using an Illumina HiSeq 2500. To reduce PCR and sequencing biases, unique molecular identifiers were built into the TCR beta cDNA libraries. Per 1 to 10 million input T cells, roughly 500,000 cDNA molecules were obtained, such that each molecule approximated one T cell. The patient libraries were prepared and sequenced using the same protocol as the earlier healthy control dataset. Within a given batch, samples were prepared together, multiplexed and sequenced on the same HiSeq lane. Concerning the study's data processing: MIGEC was used to process the raw barcoded reads, and molecular identifier groups with only a single read were discarded before consensus assembly and CDR3 extraction. VDJtools was used for post-analysis of the clonotype tables, with diversity normalized by down-sampling every dataset to the smallest sample size. Repertoire overlap clustering matched CDR3 amino acid but not nucleotide sequences to correct batch-related cross-sample contamination. Through fastp at Q25 and MiXCR, TCRdb rebuilt clones from the public reads, retaining in-frame beta chains. Every distinct CDR3 protein forms one entry, paired with its most common genes and DNA. These V and J calls are TCRdb output, not the study's own analysis. The sample profile shows roughly 570,000 distinct CDR3 sequences; roughly 34% of them were found once. The biggest ten clones account for about 5.6% of the sample.

Sequenced input: blood. The source of this sequence is a girl under 18 with multiple sclerosis. The receptor chain draws on TRBV7-2 and TRBJ1-3; a tentative D match to TRBD1 spans 6 bases. Here is the DNA: TGTGCCAGCAGCTTAGTGGCAGGGGACGGAAACACCATATATTTT. This codes for CASSLVAGDGNTIYF. With all but the CDR3 taken from the reference TRBV7-2 and TRBJ1-3 genes, the full variable domain is: GAGVSQSPSNKVTEKGKDVELRCDPISGHTALYWYRQSLGQGLEFLIYFQGNSAPDKSGLPSDRFSAERTGGSVSTLTIQRTQQEDSAVYLCASSLVAGDGNTIYFGEGSWLTVV.